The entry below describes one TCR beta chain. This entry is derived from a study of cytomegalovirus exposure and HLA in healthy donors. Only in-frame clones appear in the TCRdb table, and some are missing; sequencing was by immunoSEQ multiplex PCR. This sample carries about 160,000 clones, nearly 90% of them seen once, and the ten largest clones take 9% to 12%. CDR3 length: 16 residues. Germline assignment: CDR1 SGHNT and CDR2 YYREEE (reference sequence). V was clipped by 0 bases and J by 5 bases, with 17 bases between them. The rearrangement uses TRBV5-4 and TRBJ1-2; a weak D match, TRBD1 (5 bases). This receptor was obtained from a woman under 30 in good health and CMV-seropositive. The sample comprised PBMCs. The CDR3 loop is CASSLDRSPGPYGYTF. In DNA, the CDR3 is TGTGCCAGCAGCTTGGACAGGAGCCCTGGGCCTTATGGCTACACCTTC.